This entry features one T cell receptor beta chain sequence. This specimen belongs to a study of blood T cell repertoires in COVID-19. Trimming left V 5 bases short and J 3 bases short, with 4 bases between. This CDR3 has 11 amino acids. Clones were sequenced by immunoSEQ multiplex PCR, and TCRdb holds only the in-frame ones, with some missing. The sample lists over 250,000 clones; around 84% were seen once. Clinical histories supplied by participants themselves formed the basis of cohort assignment. A COVID-19 case was met by exposed participants within 2 weeks before study entry. The rearrangement links TRBV12-3 or TRBV12-4 to TRBJ2-5; D gene uncertain. Sequencing was performed on PBMCs or T cells enriched from blood (not recorded which). This TCR was sampled from a man between 40 and 49 years old who had been exposed to COVID-19. The CDR3 loop reads CASSPKETQYF. Here the CDR3 DNA reads TGTGCCAGCAGTCCCAAAGAGACCCAGTACTTC.